One and the same sample provided the 14 T cell receptor beta chains below, sequenced in a study of TIL therapy for anti-PD-1-resistant metastatic lung cancer. The libraries were made with immunoSEQ v3. Clones were sequenced by immunoSEQ multiplex PCR, and TCRdb holds only the in-frame ones, with some missing. The profile covers about 52,000 clones, with around 80% appearing a single time and 4.8% taken by the ten largest. As for time point: pre-treatment sample, taken before nivolumab and TIL therapy. Sequenced material: blood, taken at baseline. All receptors derive from a woman between 30 and 79 years old with non-small cell lung cancer.

V usage is TRBV10-3 and J usage is TRBJ2-7; no clear D gene. The CDR3 has 14 residues. Trimming took 3 bases from V and 4 from J, leaving 13 bases between them. The V gene's germline CDR1 is ENHRY and CDR2 SYGVKD. CDR3 sequence reads: CAISDSVPLYEQYF. The CDR3 bases are TGTGCCATCAGTGATTCAGTCCCCTTATACGAGCAGTACTTC.

The CDR3 is CSVRGLADRTDTQYF. The CDR3 bases are TGCAGCGTCCGAGGACTAGCGGACCGCACAGATACGCAGTATTTT. J is TRBJ2-3 and V is TRBV29-1; 10 nucleotides align to TRBD2. V gave up 6 bases and J gave up 1 base; unmatched junction bases: 7. This CDR3 has 15 residues. Germline V CDR1 and CDR2: SQVTM, ANQGSEA.

V usage is TRBV6-1 and J usage is TRBJ1-5, with TRBD1 as a possible D gene (5 bases). The CDR3 has 13 amino acids. Germline CDR1 and CDR2: MNHNS and SASEGT. This CDR3 reads CARGRESNQPQHF. In DNA, the CDR3 is TGTGCGCGCGGCAGGGAAAGCAATCAGCCCCAGCATTTT.

The rearrangement links TRBV14 to TRBJ1-2; D may be TRBD1 (6 bases). V was cut by 3 bases and J by 6 bases, with 14 bases left in between. This CDR3 is built from 14 residues. The V gene's germline CDR1 is SGHDN and CDR2 FVKESK. As DNA, the CDR3 is TGTGCCAGCAGCCAGACCCGGGGGGCTGATGGCTACACCTTC. Amino acid sequence: CASSQTRGADGYTF.

The DNA for the CDR3 is TGTGCCAGCAGGGATACTAGTCGGATCGCAGATACGCAGTATTTT. It is translated as CASRDTSRIADTQYF. The chain joins TRBV28 to TRBJ2-3, with D perhaps TRBD2 (5 bases). The germline gives CDR1 MDHEN, CDR2 SYDVKM. V was clipped by 6 bases and J by 4 bases, with 17 bases between them. The CDR3 consists of 15 residues.

The chain is built from TRBV7-2 and TRBJ1-2, with no clear D. Germline CDR1 is SGHTA and CDR2 is FQGNSA. The CDR3 is 14 amino acids. With 6 bases removed from V and 6 bases from J, the gap between germline ends came to 17 bases. The CDR3 spells CASSPGLAVDGYTF. As DNA, the CDR3 is TGTGCCAGCAGTCCTGGCCTGGCCGTGGATGGCTACACCTTC.

This chain connects TRBV7-8 to TRBJ2-3, with TRBD2 matching 8 bases. Germline V gene sequence: CDR1 SGHVS, CDR2 FQNEAQ. The CDR3 is 15 amino acids. V lost 7 bases, J lost 1 base, and 7 bases stayed unmatched. CDR3 coding DNA: TGTGCCAGCAATCCGGCGGGACTAGGCACAGATACGCAGTATTTT. It is translated as CASNPAGLGTDTQYF.

The rearrangement uses TRBV4-1 and TRBJ2-2; D may match TRBD1 or TRBD2 (5 bases each). CDR1 and CDR2 (germline): MGHRA, YSYEKL. V dropped 1 base and J dropped 1 base, with 13 bases sitting between them. This CDR3 has 17 residues. The CDR3 coding sequence is TGCGCCAGCAGCCAAGGTCCCGGGACGGTGAACACCGGGGAGCTGTTTTTT. It is translated as CASSQGPGTVNTGELFF.

With respect to this clone: In this CDR3 the conserved last residue, phenylalanine or tryptophan, is missing, so a read error is likely. It is unclear where the CDR3 begins or ends on the DNA, so no DNA is shown, and the CDR3 is as TCRdb lists it. The chain couples TRBV19 to TRBJ2-7; TRBD1 is the table's D call, not checked against the DNA. Ends included, the CDR3 has 11 residues. Germline CDR1 and CDR2: LNHDA and SQIVND (reference sequence). Here the CDR3 reads CASTQLRHHRL.

This chain uses TRBV29-1 with TRBJ2-2; 9 nucleotides match TRBD1. Looked up from germline, CDR1 is SQVTM and CDR2 is ANQGSEA. J lost 3 bases, V lost 6 bases, and 5 bases had no gene match. The CDR3 is 14 residues long. Here the CDR3 DNA reads TGCAGCGTGGCCGGGACAGGGTACACCGGGGAGCTGTTTTTT. This encodes CSVAGTGYTGELFF.

The chain links TRBV7-7 to TRBJ2-2; D is undetermined. This CDR3 contains 14 residues. Trimming stripped 0 bases from V and 1 base from J, with 3 bases between. Germline CDR1 is SSHAT and CDR2 is FNYEAQ (reference sequence). CDR3 protein: CASSLAQNTGELFF. In nucleotides, the CDR3 is TGTGCCAGCAGCTTAGCCCAGAACACCGGGGAGCTGTTTTTT.

The V and J genes are TRBV19 and TRBJ2-2, with 11 bases aligning to TRBD2. Losses at the gene ends were 10 bases for V and 1 base for J; bases not matched to a gene: 5. The CDR3 totals 15 residues. CDR1 LNHDA and CDR2 SQIVND come from the germline V gene (reference sequence). DNA for the CDR3: TGTGCCACTCAGGGACTAGCGGAGAACACCGGGGAGCTGTTTTTT. This codes for CATQGLAENTGELFF.

This rearrangement joins TRBV11-2 to TRBJ2-5; 11 nucleotides line up with TRBD1. Unmatched junction bases numbered 5, after V lost 5 bases and J lost 3 bases. From germline, CDR1 is SGHAT and CDR2 FQNNGV. There are 15 residues in the CDR3. CDR3 amino acids: CASSLWGQGEETQYF. The CDR3 bases are TGTGCCAGCAGCCTTTGGGGACAGGGGGAAGAGACCCAGTACTTC. The full variable domain, in which reference TRBV11-2 and TRBJ2-5 provide the parts outside the CDR3, is EAGVAQSPRYKIIEKRQSVAFWCNPISGHATLYWYQQILGQGPKLLIQFQNNGVVDDSQLPKDRFSAERLKGVDSTLKIQPAKLEDSAVYLCASSLWGQGEETQYFGPGTRLLVL.

This clone was recorded a few times. The chain couples TRBV5-1 to TRBJ2-5; D not certain. The length of the CDR3 is 14 residues. Germline CDR1 SGHRS, CDR2 YFSETQ. With 0 bases removed from V and 0 bases from J, the gap between germline ends came to 6 bases. CDR3 amino acids: CASSLVGNQETQYF. For the CDR3, the DNA is TGCGCCAGCAGCTTGGTGGGAAACCAAGAGACCCAGTACTTC.